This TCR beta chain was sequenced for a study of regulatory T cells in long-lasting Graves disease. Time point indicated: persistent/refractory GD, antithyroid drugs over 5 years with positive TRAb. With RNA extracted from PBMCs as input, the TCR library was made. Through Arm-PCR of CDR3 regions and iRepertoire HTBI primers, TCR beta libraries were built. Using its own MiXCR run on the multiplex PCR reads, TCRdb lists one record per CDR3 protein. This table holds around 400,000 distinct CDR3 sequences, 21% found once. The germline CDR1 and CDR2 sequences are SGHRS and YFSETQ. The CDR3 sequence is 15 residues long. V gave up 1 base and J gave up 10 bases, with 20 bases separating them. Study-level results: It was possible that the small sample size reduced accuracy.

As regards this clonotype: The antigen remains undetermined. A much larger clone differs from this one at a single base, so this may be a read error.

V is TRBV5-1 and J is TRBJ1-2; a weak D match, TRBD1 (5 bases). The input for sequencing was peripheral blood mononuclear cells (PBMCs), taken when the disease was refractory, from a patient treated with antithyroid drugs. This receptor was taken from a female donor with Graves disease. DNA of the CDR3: TGCGCCAGCAGCTTGTCCTCACGTGCGACAGAGGTCTACACCTTC. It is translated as CASSLSSRATEVYTF.